This T cell receptor beta chain comes out of a study of blood T cells in healthy people across ages. Study conclusions and caveats: Significant beta diversity loss was already apparent by age approximately 40, declining roughly linearly. Donor CMV status, an unknown factor, possibly confounded changes in expanded clonotypes.

All donors came from Russia, were Caucasian and healthy, and spanned ages 6 to 90. Researchers collected about 9.7 milliliters of peripheral blood from every single donor. With respect to this clonotype: Its target is unknown.

V lost 2 bases to trimming and J lost 8 bases; unmatched junction nucleotides: 8. The CDR3 totals 14 residues. CDR1 is MNHEY and CDR2 is SVGEGT in the germline V gene. Sample-barcoded 5' priming and a J-beta primer mix drove a second PCR of roughly 6 to 12 cycles. TCRdb reprocessed the 5' RACE reads with MiXCR, giving one entry per CDR3 protein. This table holds around 1,800,000 distinct CDR3 sequences, more than 35% found once. Sequencing used blood. The TCR comes from a human donor in good health. J is TRBJ1-2 and V is TRBV6-2 or TRBV6-3, with 7 bases lining up with TRBD1. The chain's CDR3 is CASSYNDRAGGYTF. CDR3 DNA sequence: TGTGCCAGCAGTTACAACGACAGGGCTGGCGGCTACACCTTC.